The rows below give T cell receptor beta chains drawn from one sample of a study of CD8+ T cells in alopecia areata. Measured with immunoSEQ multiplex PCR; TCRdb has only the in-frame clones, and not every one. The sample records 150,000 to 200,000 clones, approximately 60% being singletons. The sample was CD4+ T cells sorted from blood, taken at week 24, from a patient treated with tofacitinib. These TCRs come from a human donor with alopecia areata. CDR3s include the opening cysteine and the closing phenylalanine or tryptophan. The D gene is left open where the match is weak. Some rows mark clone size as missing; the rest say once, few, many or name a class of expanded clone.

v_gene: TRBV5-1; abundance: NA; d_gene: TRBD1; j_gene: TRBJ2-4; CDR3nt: TGCGCCAGCAGCTCCGGGACAGAGACGATCTCAAACATTCAGTACTTC; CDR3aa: CASSSGTETISNIQYF
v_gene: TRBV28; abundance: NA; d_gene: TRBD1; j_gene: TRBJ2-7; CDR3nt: TGTGCCAGCATCGATCCGGGACAGGGGGCGTATAAGCAGTACTTC; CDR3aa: CASIDPGQGAYKQYF
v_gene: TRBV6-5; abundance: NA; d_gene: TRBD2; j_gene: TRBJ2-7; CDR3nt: TGTGCCAGCGGACTAGCGGGGGGGCCCTCCTTCTTC; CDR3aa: CASGLAGGPSFF
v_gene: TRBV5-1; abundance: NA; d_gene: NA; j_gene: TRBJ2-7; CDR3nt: TGCGCCAGCAGCTTGGCCGGGGACGAGCAGTACTTC; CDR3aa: CASSLAGDEQYF
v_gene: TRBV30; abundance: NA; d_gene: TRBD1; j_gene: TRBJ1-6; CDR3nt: TGTGCCTGGAGTTTACAGGGGAATTCACCCCTCCACTTT; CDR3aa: CAWSLQGNSPLHF
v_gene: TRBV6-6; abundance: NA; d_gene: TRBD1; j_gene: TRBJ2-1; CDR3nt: TGTGCCAGCAGTTCCCCAGAGGGGGCGATCAATGAGCAGTTCTTC; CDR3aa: CASSSPEGAINEQFF
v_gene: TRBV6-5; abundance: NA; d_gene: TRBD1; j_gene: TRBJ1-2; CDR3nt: TGTGCCAGCAGTTACGGGACAGGGATTGACTATGGCTACACCTTC; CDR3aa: CASSYGTGIDYGYTF
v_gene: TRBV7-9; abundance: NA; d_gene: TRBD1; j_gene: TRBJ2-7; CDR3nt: TGTGCCAGCAGTACGGGACAGCGAACTACCTACGAGCAGTACTTC; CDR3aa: CASSTGQRTTYEQYF
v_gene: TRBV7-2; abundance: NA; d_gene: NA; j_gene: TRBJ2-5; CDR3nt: TGTGCCAGCAGCTCCCGGCTGGGGCGGGAGACCCAGTACTTC; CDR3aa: CASSSRLGRETQYF
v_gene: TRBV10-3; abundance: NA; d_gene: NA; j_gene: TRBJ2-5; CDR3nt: TGTGCCATCAGACGAGGCGAGACCCAGTACTTC; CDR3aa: CAIRRGETQYF
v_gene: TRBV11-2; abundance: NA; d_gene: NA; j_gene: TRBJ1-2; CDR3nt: TGTGCCAGCAGCTTAGGACCCCCGATGGCAGCTAACTATGGCTACACCTTC; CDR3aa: CASSLGPPMAANYGYTF
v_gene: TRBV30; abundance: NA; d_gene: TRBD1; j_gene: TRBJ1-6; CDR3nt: TGTGCCTGGAGTGTACGACAGGGAAATTCACCCCTCCACTTT; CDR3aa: CAWSVRQGNSPLHF
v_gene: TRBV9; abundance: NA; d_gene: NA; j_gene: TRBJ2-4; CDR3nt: TGTGCCAGCAGCGTAGGCCCGCCAGGAGCCAAAAGCATTCAGTACTTC; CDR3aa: CASSVGPPGAKSIQYF
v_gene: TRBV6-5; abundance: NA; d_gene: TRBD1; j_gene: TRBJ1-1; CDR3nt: TGTGCCAGCAGCCAAACGCGAGAGGGGGCAGCTTTCTTT; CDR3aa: CASSQTREGAAFF
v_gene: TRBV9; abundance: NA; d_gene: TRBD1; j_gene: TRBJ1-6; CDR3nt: TGTGCCAGCAGCACGGGACAGGGAAAAGCCCTCCACTTT; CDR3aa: CASSTGQGKALHF
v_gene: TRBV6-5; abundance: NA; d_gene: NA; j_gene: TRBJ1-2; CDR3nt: NA; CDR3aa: CASSSSDRGLSGYTF
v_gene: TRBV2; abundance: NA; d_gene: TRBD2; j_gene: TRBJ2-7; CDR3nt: TGTGCCAGCAGCGGGACTAGCGGGGTATCCTACGAGCAGTACTTC; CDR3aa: CASSGTSGVSYEQYF
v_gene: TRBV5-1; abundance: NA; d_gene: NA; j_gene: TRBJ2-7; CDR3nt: TGCGCCAGCAGCTTGGTAGGGGGTTCCTACGAGCAGTACTTC; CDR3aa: CASSLVGGSYEQYF
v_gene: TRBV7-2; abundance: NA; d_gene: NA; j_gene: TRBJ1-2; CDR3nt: TGTGCCAGCAGCTTAACCCACGGCTTAAACTATGGCTACACCTTC; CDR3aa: CASSLTHGLNYGYTF
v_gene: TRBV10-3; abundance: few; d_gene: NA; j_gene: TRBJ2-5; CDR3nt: TGTGCCATCAGTGGCACCACTGCGACCCAGTACTTC; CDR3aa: CAISGTTATQYF
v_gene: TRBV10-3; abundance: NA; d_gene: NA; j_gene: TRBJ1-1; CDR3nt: TGTGCCATCAGGGAACAGGGATCGGAGGACGCTTTCTTT; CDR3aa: CAIREQGSEDAFF
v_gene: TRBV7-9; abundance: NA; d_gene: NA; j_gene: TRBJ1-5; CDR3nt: TGTGCCAGCAGCTTTGGTCAGCCCCAGCATTTT; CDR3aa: CASSFGQPQHF
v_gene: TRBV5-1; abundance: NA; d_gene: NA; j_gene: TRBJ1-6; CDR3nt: TGCGCCAGTCGGGAGTCCTATAATTCACCCCTCCACTTT; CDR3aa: CASRESYNSPLHF
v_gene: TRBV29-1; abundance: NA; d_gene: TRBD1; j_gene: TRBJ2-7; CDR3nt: TGCAGTTCCCTGACAGGGGGCAGGGACGAGCAGTACTTC; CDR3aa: CSSLTGGRDEQYF
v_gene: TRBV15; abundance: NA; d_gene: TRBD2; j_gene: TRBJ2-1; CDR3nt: TGTGCCACCAGCAGAGATTATGGCGGGGGGATCAATGAGCAGTTCTTC; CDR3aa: CATSRDYGGGINEQFF
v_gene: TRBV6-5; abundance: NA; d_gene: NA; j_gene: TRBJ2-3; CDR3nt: TGTGCCAGCAGTGACCGGGACACTGGCTTTGGGCAGTATTTT; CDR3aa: CASSDRDTGFGQYF
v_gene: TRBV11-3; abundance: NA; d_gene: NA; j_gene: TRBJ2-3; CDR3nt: TGTGCCTTCCCCCCGATTAATTTCAGAGATACGCAGTATTTT; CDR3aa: CAFPPINFRDTQYF
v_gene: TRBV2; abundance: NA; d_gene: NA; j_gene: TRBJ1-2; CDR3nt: TGTGCCAGCAGTGAAGAGCGACCCACTGCCTTGACTAACTATGGCTACACCTTC; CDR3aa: CASSEERPTALTNYGYTF
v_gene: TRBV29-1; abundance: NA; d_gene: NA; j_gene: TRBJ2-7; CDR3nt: TGCAGCGTTTCAGGGACCTACGAGCAGTACTTC; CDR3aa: CSVSGTYEQYF
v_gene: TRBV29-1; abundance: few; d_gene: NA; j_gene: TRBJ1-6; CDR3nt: TGCAATAACCGCGGAGGGGGTACCTCCTATAATTCACCCCTCCACTTT; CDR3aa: CNNRGGGTSYNSPLHF
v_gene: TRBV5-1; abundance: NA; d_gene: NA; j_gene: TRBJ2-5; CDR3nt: TGCGCCAGCAGCTCCGCGGGTGAGGAGACCCAGTACTTC; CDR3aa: CASSSAGEETQYF
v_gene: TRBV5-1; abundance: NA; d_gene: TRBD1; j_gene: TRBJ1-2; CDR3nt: TGCGCCAGCAGCTTAGGACAGGGGGCGCGTCGGAATGGCTACACCTTC; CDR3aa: CASSLGQGARRNGYTF
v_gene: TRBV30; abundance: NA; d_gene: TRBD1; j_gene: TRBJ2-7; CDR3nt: TGTGCCTGGAGTTTGGGACAGGGCTACGAGCAGTACTTC; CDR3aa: CAWSLGQGYEQYF
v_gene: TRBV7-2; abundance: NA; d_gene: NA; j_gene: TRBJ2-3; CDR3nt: TGTGCCAGCAGCTTAGGACAGTCAGATACGCAGTATTTT; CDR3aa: CASSLGQSDTQYF
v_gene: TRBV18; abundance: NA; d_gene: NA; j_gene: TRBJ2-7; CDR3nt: TGTGCCAGCTCACCTGACAGATTCTACGAGCAGTACTTC; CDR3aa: CASSPDRFYEQYF
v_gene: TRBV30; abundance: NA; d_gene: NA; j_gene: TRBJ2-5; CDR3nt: TGTGCCTGGAGTGTTCTGCGCACCGTTGGACAGTGGTCGGAAGAGACCCAGTACTTC; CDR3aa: CAWSVLRTVGQWSEETQYF
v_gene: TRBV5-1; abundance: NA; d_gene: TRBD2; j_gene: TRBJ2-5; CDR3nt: TGCGCCAGCAGCCAGCCGGGACTAGGTGGTCGGGAGACCCAGTACTTC; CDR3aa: CASSQPGLGGRETQYF
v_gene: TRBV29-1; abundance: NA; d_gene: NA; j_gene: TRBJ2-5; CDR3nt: TGCAGCGTGACTCAGGGTTGGTACCAAGAGACCCAGTACTTC; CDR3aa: CSVTQGWYQETQYF
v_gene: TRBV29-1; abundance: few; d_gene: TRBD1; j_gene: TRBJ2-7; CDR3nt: TGCAGCGTCCGGACAGGGGGAAACTACGAGCAGTACTTC; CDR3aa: CSVRTGGNYEQYF
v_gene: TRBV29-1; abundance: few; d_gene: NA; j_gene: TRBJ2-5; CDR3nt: TGCAGCGTTGACAGCCAAGAGACCCAGTACTTC; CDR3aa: CSVDSQETQYF
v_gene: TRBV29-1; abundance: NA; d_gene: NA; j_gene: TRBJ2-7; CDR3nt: TGCAGCGTTAGGGGCGATTTCCCTGGCGAGCAGTACTTC; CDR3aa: CSVRGDFPGEQYF
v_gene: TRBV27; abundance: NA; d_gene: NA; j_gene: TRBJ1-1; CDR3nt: TGTGCCAGCAGTTTCTCAGTGATTGGTGACACTGAAGCTTTCTTT; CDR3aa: CASSFSVIGDTEAFF
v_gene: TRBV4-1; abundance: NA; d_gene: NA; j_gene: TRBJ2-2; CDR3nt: TGCGCCAGCAGCCTGTCCCCGGCCGGGGAGCTGTTTTTT; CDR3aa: CASSLSPAGELFF
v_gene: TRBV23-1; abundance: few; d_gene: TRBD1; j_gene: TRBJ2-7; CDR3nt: TGCGCCAGCAGTCCGGGACAGGGGACCTTCTCCTACGAGCAGTACTTC; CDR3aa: CASSPGQGTFSYEQYF
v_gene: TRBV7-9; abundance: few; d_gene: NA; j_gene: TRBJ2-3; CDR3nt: TGTGCCAGCAGCTTATCAGATACGCAGTATTTT; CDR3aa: CASSLSDTQYF
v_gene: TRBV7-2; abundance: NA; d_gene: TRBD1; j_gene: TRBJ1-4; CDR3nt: TGTGCCAGCAGCTACGGGACAGGGGGTGAAAAACTGTTTTTT; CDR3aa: CASSYGTGGEKLFF
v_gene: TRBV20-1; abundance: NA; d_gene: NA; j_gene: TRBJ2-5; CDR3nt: TGCAGTGCTAATGGAGAGACCCAGTACTTC; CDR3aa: CSANGETQYF
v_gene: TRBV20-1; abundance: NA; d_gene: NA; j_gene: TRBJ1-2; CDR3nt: TGCAGTCAACAGACCAACTATGGCTACACCTTC; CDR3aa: CSQQTNYGYTF
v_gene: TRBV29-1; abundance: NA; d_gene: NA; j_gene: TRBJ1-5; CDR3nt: TGCAGCGTTATCCTACAGCAGAATCAGCCCCAGCATTTT; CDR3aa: CSVILQQNQPQHF
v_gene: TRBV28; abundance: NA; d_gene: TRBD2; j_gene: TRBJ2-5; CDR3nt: TGTGCCAGCATGACTGGCGGGGGTTGGGAGACCCAGTACTTC; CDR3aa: CASMTGGGWETQYF
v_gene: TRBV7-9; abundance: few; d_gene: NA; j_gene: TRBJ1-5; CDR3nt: TGTGCCAGCAGCTTCAGGGGCAATCAGCCCCAGCATTTT; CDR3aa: CASSFRGNQPQHF
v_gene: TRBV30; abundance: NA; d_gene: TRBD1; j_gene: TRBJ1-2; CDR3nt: TGTGCCTGGACCACGGGACGGACAGGAGCTTGGGGCTACACCTTC; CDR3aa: CAWTTGRTGAWGYTF
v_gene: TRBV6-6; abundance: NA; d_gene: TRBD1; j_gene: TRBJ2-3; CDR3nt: TGTGCCAGCAGTCTCGGACAGGGAAAGGGCACAGATACGCAGTATTTT; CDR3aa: CASSLGQGKGTDTQYF
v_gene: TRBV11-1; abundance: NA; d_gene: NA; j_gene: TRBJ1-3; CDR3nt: TGTGCCAGCAGCTTAGGAGGTCCTGGAAACACCATATATTTT; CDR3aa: CASSLGGPGNTIYF
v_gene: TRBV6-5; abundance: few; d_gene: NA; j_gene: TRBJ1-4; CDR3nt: TGTGCCAGCAGTAGGGGATTGAGTGAAAAACTGTTTTTT; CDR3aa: CASSRGLSEKLFF
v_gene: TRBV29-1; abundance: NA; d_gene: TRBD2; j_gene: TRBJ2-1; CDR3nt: TGCAGCGTTGAACGGGGGACTAGCGGGAATGAGCAGTTCTTC; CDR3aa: CSVERGTSGNEQFF
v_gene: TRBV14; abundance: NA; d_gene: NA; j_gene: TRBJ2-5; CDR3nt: TGTGCCAGCAGCCAAGGTGCAGGGCGTCATGGGACCCAGTACTTC; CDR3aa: CASSQGAGRHGTQYF
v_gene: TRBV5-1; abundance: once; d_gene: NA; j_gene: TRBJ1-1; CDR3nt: TGCGCCAGCAGCTTGGCCGGGAGGCAGACGAACACTGAAGCTTTCTTT; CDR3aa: CASSLAGRQTNTEAFF